One sample yielded the 7 T cell receptor beta chains listed below, sequenced in a study of cytomegalovirus exposure and HLA in healthy donors. The primer mix had 60 Vbeta and 13 Jbeta primers. Clones were read by immunoSEQ multiplex PCR, and TCRdb kept only the in-frame ones, dropping some. The sample has about 160,000 clones; roughly 83% are singletons. Sequenced input: PBMCs. The receptor set was obtained from a man in his thirties or forties in good health and CMV-seronegative.

This clone has a single count. One end of the junction is discordant with germline, which a read error may explain. The gene calls are TRBV14 and TRBJ2-7, with TRBD1 matching over 8 bases. The germline V gene has CDR1 SGHDN and CDR2 FVKESK. The CDR3 runs 13 residues. The CDR3 nucleotides read TGTGCCAGCAGCCAAGGACAGGGGTACGCGCAGTACTTC. Translated: CASSQGQGYAQYF.

Only one count was recorded for this clone. The gene calls are TRBV7-9 and TRBJ1-2; D gene uncertain. V was cut by 4 bases and J by 5 bases, with 14 bases left in between. The CDR3 contains 14 residues. The germline CDR1 and CDR2 sequences are SEHNR and FQNEAQ (reference sequence). The CDR3 coding sequence is TGTGCCAGCAGCTCAAGAAGCGGCATTTATGGCTACACCTTC. Translating gives CASSSRSGIYGYTF.

The gene calls are TRBV28 and TRBJ2-5; TRBD1 is a possible D gene (6 bases). CDR1 MDHEN and CDR2 SYDVKM come from the germline V gene. V dropped 5 bases and J dropped 4 bases, with 14 bases sitting between them. This CDR3 is 14 amino acids long. The CDR3 sequence is CASSQDQGRETQYF. In nucleotides, the CDR3 is TGTGCCAGCAGTCAAGACCAGGGGAGAGAGACCCAGTACTTC.

This chain links TRBV19 with TRBJ2-5; 9 nucleotides match TRBD1. V lost 5 bases and J lost 1; bases outside the gene matches: 8. The CDR3 loop spans 16 amino acids. Germline CDR1 LNHDA, CDR2 SQIVND (reference sequence). The CDR3: CASSDGTGWLQETQYF. The DNA for the CDR3 is TGTGCCAGTAGTGATGGGACAGGGTGGCTCCAAGAGACCCAGTACTTC.

The rearrangement joins TRBV7-9 to TRBJ2-1, with 7 bases identical to TRBD2. This CDR3 has 16 amino acids. Germline values: CDR1 SEHNR, CDR2 FQNEAQ (reference sequence). The ends lost 11 bases at V and 0 bases at J; junction bases unmatched: 13. CDR3 in amino acids: CAGGSSGANSYNEQFF. The CDR3 DNA sequence: TGTGCCGGCGGATCTAGCGGAGCGAACTCCTACAATGAGCAGTTCTTC. Supplemented by reference TRBV7-9 and TRBJ2-1, the full variable domain reads DTGVSQNPRHKITKRGQNVTFRCDPISEHNRLYWYRQTLGQGPEFLTYFQNEAQLEKSRLLSDRFSAERPKGSFSTLEIQRTEQGDSAMYLCAGGSSGANSYNEQFFGPGTRLTVL.

The J gene is TRBJ2-6, the V gene TRBV6-6; possibly TRBD1 for D (6 bases). Germline values: CDR1 MNHNY, CDR2 SVGAGI (reference sequence). CDR3 length: 16 amino acids. Trimming left V 5 bases short and J 1 base short, with 12 bases between. The CDR3 DNA sequence: TGTGCCAGCAGTGTCAGAGGGGGATCTGGGGCCAACGTCCTGACTTTC. This sequence encodes CASSVRGGSGANVLTF.

The J gene is TRBJ2-1, the V gene TRBV19; 9 bases are shared with TRBD1. The CDR3 consists of 15 residues. CDR1 and CDR2 (germline): LNHDA, SQIVND (reference sequence). V shed 8 bases, J shed 8 bases, and the junction held 13 bases outside the gene matches. DNA of the CDR3: TGTGCCAGTGGAAAAACCGGGACAGGGTCCGATGAGCAGTTCTTC. It specifies CASGKTGTGSDEQFF.